The 32 T cell receptor beta chains reported below all come from one sample, sequenced in a study of blood T cell repertoires in COVID-19. Repertoires were generated with immunoSEQ multiplex PCR, while TCRdb's copy carries only in-frame clones and drops some. The sample comprises about 340,000 clones, around 91% of which are singletons, and more than 3% rests with the top ten. The sample comprised peripheral blood. These receptors were taken from a woman aged 18-30 years who had recovered from COVID-19.

The chain carries TRBV7-2 and TRBJ1-3; possible D gene TRBD1, 5 bases. CDR1 SGHTA and CDR2 FQGNSA come from the germline V gene. The CDR3 has 13 amino acids. The V gene lost 8 bases and the J gene lost 4 bases, with 12 bases spanning the gap. The CDR3 is CASLLGGGNTIYF. The DNA for the CDR3 is TGTGCCAGCCTCCTTGGGGGGGGAAACACCATATATTTT.

The V gene is TRBV27, the J gene TRBJ2-1, with a possible D match to TRBD1 (5 bases). This CDR3 is built from 16 residues. Between the trimmed V and J ends, which lost 1 base and 6 bases, there was a span of 16 bases. Germline-derived CDR1 and CDR2 are MNHEY and SMNVEV (reference sequence). The CDR3 spells CASSLLGQGLLNEQFF. The CDR3 bases are TGTGCCAGCAGTTTATTAGGCCAGGGCCTTCTCAATGAGCAGTTCTTC.

V usage is TRBV6-5 and J usage is TRBJ2-5; 12 nucleotides align to TRBD2. This CDR3 contains 15 residues. V lost 5 bases to trimming and J lost 5 bases; unmatched junction nucleotides: 6. Per the germline V gene, CDR1 is MNHEY and CDR2 is SVGAGI. The CDR3 loop is CASSLTSGGRETQYF. The CDR3 DNA follows: TGTGCCAGCAGTCTGACTAGCGGGGGTCGGGAGACCCAGTACTTC.

The chain has TRBV25-1 and TRBJ1-3; 9 bases are shared with TRBD1. The CDR3 has 18 amino acids. Trimming removed 6 bases from V and 4 bases from J; junction bases left unmatched: 16. In germline, CDR1 is MGHDK, CDR2 SYGVNS. CDR3 coding DNA: TGTGCCAGCAGGACGGAGGACAGGGGTACTACTGCGGGAAACACCATATATTTT. This gives the protein CASRTEDRGTTAGNTIYF.

CDR3 in amino acids: CASSHRGQEQNYGYTF. In nucleotides, the CDR3 is TGTGCCAGCTCGCACAGGGGGCAGGAGCAGAACTATGGCTACACCTTC. This chain links TRBV18 with TRBJ1-2; 9 bases align to TRBD1. V shed 6 bases, J shed 2 bases, and the junction held 10 bases outside the gene matches. CDR3 length: 16 amino acids. Germline lookup yields CDR1 KGHSH and CDR2 LQKENI. The full variable domain, its missing parts supplied by reference TRBV18 and TRBJ1-2, is NAGVMQNPRHLVRRRGQEARLRCSPMKGHSHVYWYRQLPEEGLKFMVYLQKENIIDESGMPKERFSAEFPKEGPSILRIQQVVRGDSAAYFCASSHRGQEQNYGYTFGSGTRLTVV.

The chain carries TRBV27 and TRBJ2-1; perhaps TRBD2 as D (5 bases). Trimming took 10 bases from V and 7 from J, leaving 20 bases between them. Looked up from germline, CDR1 is MNHEY and CDR2 is SMNVEV (reference sequence). The CDR3 extends over 14 amino acids. The CDR3 loop is CATNLGGLGNEQFF. Written as DNA, the CDR3 is TGTGCCACCAATTTAGGCGGGTTGGGGAATGAGCAGTTCTTC.

This chain connects TRBV27 to TRBJ2-2, with a tentative D call TRBD1 (6 bases). V was trimmed by 4 bases and J by 4 bases, leaving 7 bases between them. The CDR3 covers 13 residues. The germline V gene has CDR1 MNHEY and CDR2 SMNVEV (reference sequence). CDR3 nucleotide sequence: TGTGCCAGCAGTTCCAGGGGCACCGGGGAGCTGTTTTTT. Translated: CASSSRGTGELFF.

J is TRBJ2-4 and V is TRBV7-9; the D is unclear. V was trimmed by 3 bases and J by 3 bases, leaving 12 bases between them. Germline V gene data show CDR1 as SEHNR and CDR2 as FQNEAQ (reference sequence). This CDR3 has 15 residues. CDR3 coding DNA: TGTGCCAGCAGCTTGCCCACCGGTGACAAAAACATTCAGTACTTC. As protein: CASSLPTGDKNIQYF.

This chain links TRBV11-3 with TRBJ1-6, with D possibly TRBD1 on 6 matching bases. Germline CDR1 reads SGHNT; CDR2 reads YENEEA. The CDR3 runs 16 residues. V was clipped by 0 bases and J by 8 bases, with 14 bases between them. Here the CDR3 DNA reads TGTGCCAGCAGCTTAGAATCGCAGGGGCGGGATTCACCCCTCCACTTT. The encoded protein is CASSLESQGRDSPLHF.

The rearrangement uses TRBV15 and TRBJ2-1; 9 nucleotides agree with TRBD2. V dropped 5 bases and J dropped 2; count of bases not matched to a gene: 4. The germline gives CDR1 LNHNV, CDR2 YYDKDF (reference sequence). The CDR3 runs to 15 residues. The CDR3 protein is CATSGGLATYNEQFF. The CDR3 DNA sequence: TGTGCCACCAGCGGGGGACTAGCTACCTACAATGAGCAGTTCTTC.

This sequence joins TRBV7-2 and TRBJ2-5, with 10 positions matching TRBD1. Losses at the gene ends were 5 bases for V and 9 bases for J; bases not matched to a gene: 12. In germline, CDR1 is SGHTA, CDR2 FQGNSA. The CDR3 runs 15 residues. CDR3 sequence: CASSPQTGGLGSQYF. The DNA of the CDR3 is TGTGCCAGCAGCCCTCAGACAGGGGGCCTGGGGTCCCAGTACTTC.

In its sample, this clone was seen a few times. The chain employs TRBV7-9 and TRBJ2-3, with 8 bases identical to TRBD2. The V segment lost 5 bases and the J segment 2 bases; nucleotides outside the gene matches: 6. The germline V gene has CDR1 SEHNR and CDR2 FQNEAQ (reference sequence). The CDR3 loop spans 15 amino acids. CDR3 loop: CASSQGLAITDTQYF. In DNA, the CDR3 is TGTGCCAGCAGCCAAGGACTAGCTATCACAGATACGCAGTATTTT.

The rearrangement uses TRBV11-2 and TRBJ1-1; TRBD1 is a possible D gene (6 bases). Per germline, CDR1 SGHAT and CDR2 FQNNGV. Deletions cut 0 bases from V and 0 bases from J, with 14 bases between. This CDR3 is 17 amino acids long. The CDR3 bases are TGTGCCAGCAGCTTAGACCGAGGGGGTGGGATGAACACTGAAGCTTTCTTT. Translating gives CASSLDRGGGMNTEAFF.

CDR3 DNA: TGTGCCAGCAGCGTAGACGGAGGGGAGCCCCAGCATTTT. It codes for CASSVDGGEPQHF. This chain connects TRBV9 to TRBJ1-5; weak D call: TRBD1 (5 bases). The V and J ends lost 0 bases and 8 bases respectively, with 9 bases between them. CDR1 and CDR2 (germline): SGDLS, YYNGEE. The CDR3 runs 13 residues. The whole variable domain, filled in from reference TRBV9 and TRBJ1-5, reads DSGVTQTPKHLITATGQRVTLRCSPRSGDLSVYWYQQSLDQGLQFLIQYYNGEERAKGNILERFSAQQFPDLHSELNLSSLELGDSALYFCASSVDGGEPQHFGDGTRLSIL.

The rearrangement links TRBV12-3 or TRBV12-4 to TRBJ1-2; D is unclear. The CDR3 runs to 12 residues. The V gene lost 3 bases and the J gene lost 4 bases, with 6 bases spanning the gap. For the CDR3, the DNA is TGTGCCAGCAGTTTGGCAGGCTATGGCTACACCTTC. Its translation is CASSLAGYGYTF.

The gene calls are TRBV11-2 and TRBJ2-7; D might be TRBD2 (6 bases). Per the germline V gene, CDR1 is SGHAT and CDR2 is FQNNGV. The ends were cut back, 3 bases at V and 0 bases at J, with 24 bases in the middle. The CDR3 extends over 19 amino acids. CDR3 sequence: CASSLGGLLPAVSSYEQYV. In DNA form, the CDR3 reads TGTGCCAGCAGCTTGGGGGGACTCTTACCCGCAGTGAGCTCCTACGAGCAGTACGTC.

The chain has TRBV5-6 and TRBJ2-7, with D perhaps matching TRBD1 (5 bases). This CDR3 has 14 amino acids. V dropped 1 base and J dropped 4 bases, with 12 bases sitting between them. Germline V gives CDR1 SGHDT, CDR2 YYEEEE. The CDR3 is CASSLWGGPYEQYV. In DNA form, the CDR3 reads TGTGCCAGCAGCTTGTGGGGCGGTCCTTACGAGCAGTACGTC.

V usage is TRBV6-2 or TRBV6-3 and J usage is TRBJ1-5, with D perhaps TRBD1 (6 bases). CDR3 length equals 16 residues. From germline, CDR1 is MNHEY and CDR2 SVGEGT. Trimming took off 2 bases at V and 5 bases at J, with 16 bases between the two ends. CDR3 sequence reads: CASSYPKDRAYQPQHF. In DNA form, the CDR3 reads TGTGCCAGCAGTTACCCTAAGGACAGAGCTTATCAGCCCCAGCATTTT.

CDR3 bases: TGTGCCAGCAGTGAATTAATGCGAGAGACCCAGTACTTC. The encoded protein is CASSELMRETQYF. The chain carries TRBV25-1 and TRBJ2-5; D is undetermined. This CDR3 has 13 amino acids. CDR1 is MGHDK and CDR2 is SYGVNS in the germline V gene. The ends were cut back, 1 base at V and 4 bases at J, with 7 bases in the middle. The full variable domain, in which reference TRBV25-1 and TRBJ2-5 provide the parts outside the CDR3, is EADIYQTPRYLVIGTGKKITLECSQTMGHDKMYWYQQDPGMELHLIHYSYGVNSTEKGDLSSESTVSRIRTEHFPLTLESARPSHTSQYLCASSELMRETQYFGPGTRLLVL.

The V and J genes are TRBV6-1 and TRBJ1-5; possible D gene TRBD1, 5 bases. V was cut by 3 bases and J by 4 bases, with 16 bases left in between. The CDR3 is made up of 16 amino acids. Germline lookup yields CDR1 MNHNS and CDR2 SASEGT. As DNA, the CDR3 is TGTGCCAGCAGTGAGCAGGGAAGATTTGCAAATCAGCCCCAGCATTTT. Amino acid sequence: CASSEQGRFANQPQHF.

The rearrangement uses TRBV3-1 (or the pseudogene TRBV3-2) and TRBJ1-5; D call uncertain. Germline-derived CDR1 and CDR2 are LGHDT and YNNKEL (reference sequence). This CDR3 comprises 18 residues. Deletions cut 4 bases from V and 2 bases from J, with 21 bases between. The CDR3 spells CASSLSSAGLGGNQPQHF. In DNA, the CDR3 is TGTGCCAGCAGCCTCTCGAGTGCGGGGTTGGGCGGCAATCAGCCCCAGCATTTT.

The V call is TRBV7-2, the J call TRBJ1-2, with a possible D match to TRBD1 (6 bases). The CDR3 consists of 15 residues. Germline V gene data show CDR1 as SGHTA and CDR2 as FQGNSA. Trimming shortened V by 0 bases and J by 5 bases, and 13 bases separated the two germline ends. DNA of the CDR3: TGTGCCAGCAGCTTAGCGTCAGCAGGGGCTTATGGCTACACCTTC. Translating it yields CASSLASAGAYGYTF.

The chain is built from TRBV21-1 and TRBJ2-2; the DNA was not compared with TRBD1, the D call given in the table. TRBV21-1 is marked as a pseudogene. CDR3 length: 13 residues. For the CDR3, the DNA is TGTGCCGAACTGGACAGGTACACCGGGGAGCTGTTTTTT. Its translation is CAELDRYTGELFF.

The CDR3 reads CAWSKEGKSNQPQHF. CDR3 nucleotide sequence: TGTGCCTGGAGTAAGGAGGGGAAGAGCAATCAGCCCCAGCATTTT. The V call is TRBV30, the J call TRBJ1-5, with D tentatively TRBD1 (5 bases). The CDR3 spans 15 residues. Trimming removed 2 bases at V and 1 base at J, with 12 bases between. Germline V gene data show CDR1 as GTSNPN and CDR2 as SVGIG (reference sequence).

The V gene is TRBV7-2, the J gene TRBJ2-1, with D hard to call. V was trimmed by 0 bases and J by 9 bases, leaving 9 bases between them. In germline, CDR1 is SGHTA, CDR2 FQGNSA. The CDR3 is 13 amino acids. As DNA, the CDR3 is TGTGCCAGCAGCTTAGCGGTAACTGGTGAGCAGTTCTTC. Its translation is CASSLAVTGEQFF.

The rearrangement links TRBV19 to TRBJ2-1; 7 bases are shared with TRBD1. The germline gives CDR1 LNHDA, CDR2 SQIVND (reference sequence). Trimming removed 7 bases from V and 0 bases from J; junction bases left unmatched: 6. CDR3 length equals 15 residues. The CDR3 sequence is CASKRTGDSYNEQFF. The CDR3 nucleotides are TGTGCCAGTAAAAGGACAGGAGACTCCTACAATGAGCAGTTCTTC.

The chain couples TRBV11-2 to TRBJ2-2; the D gene is possibly TRBD2 (6 bases). The CDR3 has 14 residues. Germline lookup yields CDR1 SGHAT and CDR2 FQNNGV. V was trimmed by 3 bases and J by 4 bases, leaving 9 bases between them. As DNA, the CDR3 is TGTGCCAGCAGCTTGTTCGGGGGCACCGGGGAGCTGTTTTTT. This gives the protein CASSLFGGTGELFF.

The V gene is TRBV6-5, the J gene TRBJ2-3; TRBD2 matches 10 bases. The junction had 5 bases not matched to a gene; V was cut back by 7 bases and J by 7 bases. The CDR3 consists of 13 residues. The germline V gene encodes CDR1 MNHEY and CDR2 SVGAGI. CDR3: CASKREGPHTQYF. The CDR3 DNA sequence: TGTGCCAGCAAGCGGGAGGGCCCCCATACGCAGTATTTT.

Written as DNA, the CDR3 is TGTGCCATCAGTGGGTGGGGAGGCTCCGATGAGCAGTTCTTC. It yields the protein CAISGWGGSDEQFF. V usage is TRBV10-3 and J usage is TRBJ2-1; maybe TRBD2 (6 bases). Trimming removed 4 bases at V and 8 bases at J, with 15 bases between. This CDR3 spans 14 amino acids. Germline CDR1 ENHRY, CDR2 SYGVKD.

This clone was seen only once. V usage is TRBV11-2 and J usage is TRBJ1-1, with D perhaps matching TRBD1 (6 bases). CDR3 length equals 15 residues. Trimming pared 2 bases from V and 6 bases from J, leaving 16 bases between. Germline V gene data show CDR1 as SGHAT and CDR2 as FQNNGV. The CDR3 sequence: CASSLTGRKHSEAFF. The DNA for the CDR3 is TGTGCCAGCAGCTTAACAGGGCGGAAACACTCTGAAGCTTTCTTT.

A single count supports this clone. The genes are TRBV21-1 and TRBJ2-7; TRBD2 is the table's D call and was not checked against the DNA. TRBV21-1 is a pseudogene. The CDR3 covers 19 residues. CDR3 bases: TGTGCCAGCATCGATCCGGGACTAGCGGACTCCCCGTCGCGATACGAGCAGTACGTC. Its protein is CASIDPGLADSPSRYEQYV.

This chain uses TRBV6-1 with TRBJ1-1; unclear D gene. CDR3 length equals 15 residues. The germline V gene encodes CDR1 MNHNS and CDR2 SASEGT. The V end lost 0 bases, the J end lost 4 bases, and 12 bases lay between the germline ends. The CDR3 loop is CASSEAALVGTEAFF. DNA of the CDR3: TGTGCCAGCAGTGAAGCGGCCCTAGTGGGCACTGAAGCTTTCTTT.